The 27 T cell receptor beta chains given below trace back to one sample, sequenced in a study of identical twins. TCRdb fed the 5' RACE reads into MiXCR, producing one record per CDR3 protein. Of 400,000 to 500,000 distinct CDR3 sequences listed, around a sixth were seen once; the top ten hold roughly an eighth. The sequenced sample consisted of naive T cells sorted from blood. The receptor source for this set is a man between 45 and 60 years old in good health.

The chain links TRBV5-5 to TRBJ1-1; TRBD1 might be the D (5 bases). Germline assignment: CDR1 SGHKS and CDR2 YYEKEE (reference sequence). Trimming took off 7 bases at V and 5 bases at J, with 15 bases between the two ends. The CDR3 is 13 residues long. The chain's CDR3 is CASGGGAGTEAFF. As DNA, the CDR3 is TGTGCCAGCGGCGGGGGTGCGGGAACTGAAGCTTTCTTT.

This clonotype was seen a handful of times. The V gene is TRBV29-1, the J gene TRBJ1-1; tentative D call: TRBD1 (5 bases). Germline CDR1 reads SQVTM; CDR2 reads ANQGSEA. This CDR3 has 13 residues. V was shortened by 3 bases and J by 2 bases, with 10 bases between the two germline ends. The CDR3 region is CSVDGGGNTEAFF. In nucleotides, the CDR3 is TGCAGCGTTGACGGGGGGGGAAACACTGAAGCTTTCTTT.

This clonotype was counted between two and nine times. The chain uses TRBV20-1 and TRBJ2-1, with 7 bases that match TRBD2. Unmatched junction bases numbered 13, after V lost 5 bases and J lost 3 bases. The CDR3 is made up of 16 amino acids. The germline V gene has CDR1 DFQATT and CDR2 SNEGSKA (reference sequence). The DNA of the CDR3 is TGCAGTGCTGATGGGAAGGTACTAGCGATCTACAATGAGCAGTTCTTC. Its protein product is CSADGKVLAIYNEQFF.

This clonotype was seen a few times. The chain has TRBV6-5 and TRBJ1-4; D not certain. V was clipped by 2 bases and J by 8 bases, with 9 bases between them. The CDR3 extends over 13 amino acids. Germline CDR1 reads MNHEY; CDR2 reads SVGAGI. The DNA of the CDR3 is TGTGCCAGCAGTTACGGGCAGAGAGAAAAACTGTTTTTT. Translating it yields CASSYGQREKLFF.

This clonotype was detected only a few times. The CDR3 protein is CASRFAGSNEQFF. The CDR3 DNA reads TGTGCCAGCAGATTCGCAGGCTCCAATGAGCAGTTCTTC. The rearrangement uses TRBV6-2 or TRBV6-3 and TRBJ2-1; no clear D gene. V lost 6 bases, J lost 6 bases, and 12 bases lay in between. CDR3 length: 13 residues. The V gene's germline CDR1 is MNHEY and CDR2 SVGEGT.

V and J are TRBV4-2 and TRBJ2-4, with 11 bases identical to TRBD2. V was clipped by 3 bases and J by 3 bases; unmatched bases: 7. CDR3 length: 17 residues. CDR1 and CDR2 from the germline V gene are LGHNA and YNFKEQ. CDR3 sequence (DNA): TGTGCCAGCAGCCATGAGACTAGCGGGATAGGCAAAAACATTCAGTACTTC. It encodes CASSHETSGIGKNIQYF.

This clonotype occurred a few times. The rearrangement joins TRBV12-3 or TRBV12-4 to TRBJ1-3; D uncertain. Trimming cost V 5 bases and J 0 bases, with 11 bases left between them. There are 15 residues in the CDR3. The CDR3 protein is CASSNGQDSGNTIYF. CDR3 nucleotide sequence: TGTGCCAGCAGTAACGGTCAAGACTCTGGAAACACCATATATTTT.

At least ten counts were recorded for this clonotype. This sequence joins TRBV7-2 and TRBJ2-5, with D unclear. CDR3 size: 14 residues. Trimming left V 1 base short and J 0 bases short, with 6 bases between. Germline-derived CDR1 and CDR2 are SGHTA and FQGNSA. The CDR3 loop reads CASSLEIYQETQYF. In DNA, the CDR3 is TGTGCCAGCAGCTTAGAGATTTACCAAGAGACCCAGTACTTC.

This sequence joins TRBV20-1 and TRBJ2-1; 7 positions agree with TRBD1. V trimming: 4 bases; J trimming: 5 bases; junction bases outside the gene matches: 5. There are 13 residues in the CDR3. Per germline, CDR1 DFQATT and CDR2 SNEGSKA (reference sequence). The CDR3 sequence: CSAKTGYDNEQFF. The CDR3 nucleotides are TGCAGTGCTAAGACAGGGTATGACAATGAGCAGTTCTTC.

The chain is built from TRBV15 and TRBJ1-2; D possibly corresponds to TRBD1 (5 bases). Germline V gene sequence: CDR1 LNHNV, CDR2 YYDKDF (reference sequence). CDR3 size: 13 residues. V was clipped by 3 bases and J by 3 bases, with 8 bases between them. The CDR3 is CATSRDTYYGYTF. The DNA for the CDR3 is TGTGCCACCAGCAGGGACACCTACTATGGCTACACCTTC.

V usage is TRBV20-1 and J usage is TRBJ1-1; no reliable D call. This CDR3 has 11 amino acids. CDR1 is DFQATT, CDR2 SNEGSKA, per germline (reference sequence). Deletions cut 3 bases from V and 7 bases from J, with 9 bases between. DNA of the CDR3: TGCAGTGCTAGGGAATCCATTGAAGCTTTCTTT. Translating it yields CSARESIEAFF.

This clonotype was observed a handful of times. The rearrangement uses TRBV5-6 and TRBJ1-4; D gene unclear. The V gene's germline CDR1 is SGHDT and CDR2 YYEEEE. The CDR3 is made up of 13 amino acids. The V end was cut by 0 bases, the J end by 3 bases, with 3 bases between. For the CDR3, the DNA is TGTGCCAGCAGCTTGGGTGCTAATGAAAAACTGTTTTTT. It specifies CASSLGANEKLFF.

This clonotype has a count of ten or more. The gene calls are TRBV5-1 and TRBJ1-2, with D perhaps TRBD1 (6 bases). V lost 1 base to trimming and J lost 0 bases, with 7 bases between them. This CDR3 contains 14 residues. Germline V gene data show CDR1 as SGHRS and CDR2 as YFSETQ. CDR3 coding DNA: TGCGCCAGCAGCTTGCAGGGGTCTAACTATGGCTACACCTTC. Translating it yields CASSLQGSNYGYTF.

Note on this clonotype: The conserved phenylalanine or tryptophan normally closing the CDR3 is absent here, so this likely arose from a read error. The J gene is TRBJ2-7, the V gene TRBV4-1, with 7 bases aligning to TRBD2. This CDR3 contains 13 residues. Germline V lookup: CDR1 MGHRA, CDR2 YSYEKL. Trimming removed 4 bases from V and 1 base from J; junction bases left unmatched: 1. CDR3 coding DNA: TGCGCCAGCAGCCTAGCGGGTTCCTACGAGCAGTACTAC. Amino acid sequence: CASSLAGSYEQYY.

The chain couples TRBV15 to TRBJ1-3, with 7 bases that match TRBD1. Germline V gene sequence: CDR1 LNHNV, CDR2 YYDKDF (reference sequence). This CDR3 comprises 17 residues. V shed 0 bases and J 2 bases; nucleotides not matched to a gene: 7. The CDR3 nucleotides are TGTGCCACCAGCAGAGAACCGTTAACAGGGGCTGGAAACACCATATATTTT. The encoded protein is CATSREPLTGAGNTIYF.

This clonotype was seen only a few times. The J gene is TRBJ2-7, the V gene TRBV29-1, with D perhaps TRBD2 (7 bases). The V gene's germline CDR1 is SQVTM and CDR2 ANQGSEA. The length of the CDR3 is 14 residues. The ends were cut back, 1 base at V and 3 bases at J, with 13 bases in the middle. CDR3 in amino acids: CSVEGYGGLYEQYF. The CDR3, as DNA: TGCAGCGTTGAAGGTTACGGGGGGCTCTACGAGCAGTACTTC.

This clonotype was seen at least ten times. The rearrangement links TRBV20-1 to TRBJ2-3; possibly TRBD2 for D (6 bases). V lost 6 bases to trimming and J lost 2 bases, with 12 bases between them. CDR1 and CDR2 (germline): DFQATT, SNEGSKA (reference sequence). The length of the CDR3 is 13 residues. CDR3 bases: TGCAGTGCCTCCCGGGAGAACACAGATACGCAGTATTTT. Protein product: CSASRENTDTQYF.

This chain joins TRBV18 and TRBJ2-2; D not resolved. Germline assignment: CDR1 KGHSH and CDR2 LQKENI. The V gene lost 6 bases and the J gene lost 2 bases, with 13 bases spanning the gap. The CDR3 has 15 residues. Here the CDR3 reads CASSLGLPNTGELFF. DNA of the CDR3: TGTGCCAGCTCGCTGGGCTTACCTAACACCGGGGAGCTGTTTTTT.

The chain couples TRBV4-1 to TRBJ2-5; D may be TRBD1 (5 bases). In germline, CDR1 is MGHRA, CDR2 YSYEKL. Trimming took 0 bases from V and 0 from J, leaving 8 bases between them. The CDR3 extends over 15 amino acids. The CDR3 bases are TGCGCCAGCAGCCAAGAGACAGCGTACCAAGAGACCCAGTACTTC. The encoded protein is CASSQETAYQETQYF.

The rearrangement uses TRBV7-3 and TRBJ2-7; 9 positions agree with TRBD2. J gave up 5 bases and V 11 bases, and 10 bases lay outside the gene matches. Germline loops: CDR1 SGHTA, CDR2 FQGTGA. The CDR3 is 13 amino acids. The CDR3 nucleotides read TGTGCCTCAGCGGCGGGAGGGCCAGACGAGCAGTACTTC. It translates to CASAAGGPDEQYF. The full variable domain, its missing parts supplied by reference TRBV7-3 and TRBJ2-7, is GAGVSQTPSNKVTEKGKYVELRCDPISGHTALYWYRQSLGQGPEFLIYFQGTGAADDSGLPNDRFFAVRPEGSVSTLKIQRTERGDSAVYLCASAAGGPDEQYFGPGTRLTVT.

The J gene is TRBJ2-2, the V gene TRBV12-3 or TRBV12-4; D gene ambiguous. V was cut by 8 bases and J by 4 bases, with 8 bases left in between. CDR3 length equals 12 residues. The DNA for the CDR3 is TGTGCCAGCGGGCAGAGCACCGGGGAGCTGTTTTTT. This gives the protein CASGQSTGELFF.

This clonotype has a handful of counts. The chain has TRBV29-1 and TRBJ2-1, with 7 bases that match TRBD2. The CDR3 is 15 amino acids. J lost 4 bases, V lost 2 bases, and 8 bases had no gene match. In germline, CDR1 is SQVTM, CDR2 ANQGSEA. The CDR3 nucleotides read TGCAGCGTTGAACCGACTAGCCCCTATTACAATGAGCAGTTCTTC. As protein: CSVEPTSPYYNEQFF.

In its sample, this clonotype was seen many times. The gene calls are TRBV20-1 and TRBJ1-5; the match to TRBD1 covers 9 bases. Germline CDR1 DFQATT, CDR2 SNEGSKA (reference sequence). The CDR3 consists of 16 residues. V shed 0 bases, J shed 7 bases, and the junction held 10 bases outside the gene matches. CDR3 DNA: TGCAGTGCTAGAGACCCGGGACAGGGATTATACCAGCCCCAGCATTTT. Its protein product is CSARDPGQGLYQPQHF.

This chain uses TRBV5-1 with TRBJ2-7; D gene unclear. This CDR3 has 14 residues. Trimming pared 4 bases from V and 3 bases from J, leaving 14 bases between. Germline loops: CDR1 SGHRS, CDR2 YFSETQ. CDR3 in DNA: TGCGCCAGCAGCCTCCGGTTTGGGGTCTACGAGCAGTACTTC. Its protein product is CASSLRFGVYEQYF.

This clonotype has only a few counts. The chain is built from TRBV10-3 and TRBJ2-3, with 9 bases aligning to TRBD2. After removal of 5 bases from V and 2 bases from J, the junction contained 11 bases not matched to a gene. The CDR3 loop spans 17 amino acids. The germline CDR1 and CDR2 sequences are ENHRY and SYGVKD. The CDR3 bases are TGTGCCATCAGTCGCGACGGGACTAGCATGATCACAGATACGCAGTATTTT. Translating it yields CAISRDGTSMITDTQYF.

This clonotype was observed a few times. This rearrangement joins TRBV4-2 to TRBJ1-6, with 7 positions matching TRBD1. Germline trimming cut 0 bases from V and 7 bases from J; bases unmatched to any gene: 3. The germline CDR1 and CDR2 sequences are LGHNA and YNFKEQ. The CDR3 has 15 amino acids. The CDR3 sequence: CASSQEETGNSPLHF. In DNA, the CDR3 is TGTGCCAGCAGCCAAGAGGAGACAGGGAATTCACCCCTCCACTTT.

Ten or more counts support this clonotype. The chain recombines TRBV15 with TRBJ2-3; 7 positions match TRBD2. CDR1 is LNHNV and CDR2 is YYDKDF in the germline V gene (reference sequence). With 3 bases clipped from V and 3 bases from J, the junction kept 6 bases outside the gene matches. The CDR3 contains 15 residues. Here the CDR3 reads CATSRGGGKTDTQYF. CDR3 DNA: TGTGCCACCAGCAGGGGGGGGGGTAAGACAGATACGCAGTATTTT.